Included here is one TCR beta chain sequence, with context. Its antigen is still unknown. The team made cDNA by running eight separate reactions for each sample. Following a re-call of the 5' RACE reads, TCRdb has one entry per CDR3 protein and lacks DNA. Its clone listing holds under 150,000 distinct CDR3 sequences. These data are taken from a study of monozygotic twins with inflammatory bowel disease. Notes on the study in general: By inverse Simpson index, TCRbeta diversity was lower in IBD patients than in healthy co-twins.

The germline CDR1 and CDR2 sequences are MNHEY and SVGAGI. The CDR3 has 14 residues. This receptor was taken from a human donor with ulcerative colitis or Crohn's disease, or a healthy co-twin of an affected twin (not recorded which). The V and J genes are TRBV6-5 and TRBJ1-1; TCRdb's D gene call, TRBD1, goes unchecked for lack of DNA. The sequencing sample was made of blood. CDR3 loop: CASSYSSGAYEAFF.